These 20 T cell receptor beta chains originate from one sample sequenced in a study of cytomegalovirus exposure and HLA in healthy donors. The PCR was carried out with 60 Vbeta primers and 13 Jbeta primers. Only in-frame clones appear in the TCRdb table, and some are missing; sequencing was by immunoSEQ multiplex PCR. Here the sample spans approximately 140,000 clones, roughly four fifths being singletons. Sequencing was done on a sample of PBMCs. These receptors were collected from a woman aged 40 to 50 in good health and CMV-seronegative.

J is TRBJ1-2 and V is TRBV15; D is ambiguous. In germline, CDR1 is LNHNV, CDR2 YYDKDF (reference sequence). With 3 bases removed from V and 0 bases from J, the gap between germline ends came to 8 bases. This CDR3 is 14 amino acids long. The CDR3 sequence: CATSRAGANYGYTF. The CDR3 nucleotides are TGTGCCACCAGCAGGGCGGGAGCTAACTATGGCTACACCTTC.

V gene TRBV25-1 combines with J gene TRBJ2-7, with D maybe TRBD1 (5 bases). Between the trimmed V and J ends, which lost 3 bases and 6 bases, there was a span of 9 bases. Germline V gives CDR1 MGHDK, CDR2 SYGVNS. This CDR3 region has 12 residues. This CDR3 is CASSDDSCEQYF. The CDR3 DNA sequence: TGTGCCAGCAGTGACGACAGTTGCGAGCAGTACTTC.

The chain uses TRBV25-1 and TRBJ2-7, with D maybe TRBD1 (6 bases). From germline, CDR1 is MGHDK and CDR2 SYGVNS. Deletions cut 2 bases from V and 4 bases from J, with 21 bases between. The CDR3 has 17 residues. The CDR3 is CASSEGDVRGFCYEQYV. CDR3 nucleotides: TGTGCCAGCAGTGAAGGGGACGTTAGGGGGTTTTGTTACGAGCAGTACGTC.

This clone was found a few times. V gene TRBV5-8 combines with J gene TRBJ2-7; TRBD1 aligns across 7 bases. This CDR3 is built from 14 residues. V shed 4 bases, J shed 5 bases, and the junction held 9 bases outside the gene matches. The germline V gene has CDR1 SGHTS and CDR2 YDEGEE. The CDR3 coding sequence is TGTGCCAGCAGCCGTTGGACAGGTCCTCACGAGCAGTACGTC. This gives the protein CASSRWTGPHEQYV.

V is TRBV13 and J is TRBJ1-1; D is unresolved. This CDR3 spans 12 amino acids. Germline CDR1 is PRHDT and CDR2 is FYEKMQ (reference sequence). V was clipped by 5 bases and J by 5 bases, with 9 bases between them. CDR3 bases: TGTGCCAGCAGCCCCCGAGGGACTGAAGCTTTCTTT. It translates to CASSPRGTEAFF. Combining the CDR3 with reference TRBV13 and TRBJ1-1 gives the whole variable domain AAGVIQSPRHLIKEKRETATLKCYPIPRHDTVYWYQQGPGQDPQFLISFYEKMQSDKGSIPDRFSAQQFSDYHSELNMSSLELGDSALYFCASSPRGTEAFFGQGTRLTVV.

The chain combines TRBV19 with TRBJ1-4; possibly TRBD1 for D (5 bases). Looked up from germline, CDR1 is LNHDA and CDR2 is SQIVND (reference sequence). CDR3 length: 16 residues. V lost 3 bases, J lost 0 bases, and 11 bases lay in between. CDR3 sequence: CASSMGPGSTNEKLFF. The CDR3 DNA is TGTGCCAGTAGTATGGGTCCAGGGTCAACTAATGAAAAACTGTTTTTT.

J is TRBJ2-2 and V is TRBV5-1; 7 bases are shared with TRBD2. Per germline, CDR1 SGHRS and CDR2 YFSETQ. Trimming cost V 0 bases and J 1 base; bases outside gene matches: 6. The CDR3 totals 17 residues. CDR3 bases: TGCGCCAGCAGCTTGGTCGCCGGGGGGTTGAACACCGGGGAGCTGTTTTTT. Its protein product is CASSLVAGGLNTGELFF.

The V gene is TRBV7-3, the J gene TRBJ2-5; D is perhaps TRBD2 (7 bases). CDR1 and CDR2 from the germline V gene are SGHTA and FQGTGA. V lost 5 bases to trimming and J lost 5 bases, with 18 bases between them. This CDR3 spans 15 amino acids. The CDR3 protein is CASSPRGAAGETQYF. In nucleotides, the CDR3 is TGTGCCAGCAGCCCCCGGGGGGCCGCGGGTGAGACCCAGTACTTC.

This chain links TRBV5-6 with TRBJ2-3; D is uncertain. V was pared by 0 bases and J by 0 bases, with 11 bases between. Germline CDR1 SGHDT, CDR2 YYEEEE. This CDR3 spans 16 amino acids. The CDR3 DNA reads TGTGCCAGCAGCTTGGGACATGATACTAGCACAGATACGCAGTATTTT. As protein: CASSLGHDTSTDTQYF.

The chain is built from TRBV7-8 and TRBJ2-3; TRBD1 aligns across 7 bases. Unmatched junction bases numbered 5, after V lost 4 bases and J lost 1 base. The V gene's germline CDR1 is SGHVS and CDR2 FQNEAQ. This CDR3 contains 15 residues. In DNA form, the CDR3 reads TGTGCCAGCAGCTCCAGACAGGGTGGCACAGATACGCAGTATTTT. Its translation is CASSSRQGGTDTQYF.

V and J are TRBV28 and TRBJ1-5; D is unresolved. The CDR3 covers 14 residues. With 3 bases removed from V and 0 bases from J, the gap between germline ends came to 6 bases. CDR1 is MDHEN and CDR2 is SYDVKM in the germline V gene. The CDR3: CASSFPNSNQPQHF. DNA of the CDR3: TGTGCCAGCAGTTTTCCTAATAGCAATCAGCCCCAGCATTTT.

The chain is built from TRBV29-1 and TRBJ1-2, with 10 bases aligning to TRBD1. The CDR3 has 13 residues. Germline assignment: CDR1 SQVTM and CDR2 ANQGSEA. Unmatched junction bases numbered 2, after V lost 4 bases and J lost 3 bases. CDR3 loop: CSVAGTGDYGYTF. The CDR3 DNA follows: TGCAGCGTTGCTGGGACAGGGGACTATGGCTACACCTTC.

The DNA of the CDR3 is TGTGCTAGCAGCTTTGCGGGGAAATCCTACGAGCAGTACGTC. Its translation is CASSFAGKSYEQYV. V gene TRBV7-7 combines with J gene TRBJ2-7, with D perhaps TRBD2 (6 bases). The CDR3 consists of 14 residues. CDR1 SSHAT and CDR2 FNYEAQ come from the germline V gene (reference sequence).

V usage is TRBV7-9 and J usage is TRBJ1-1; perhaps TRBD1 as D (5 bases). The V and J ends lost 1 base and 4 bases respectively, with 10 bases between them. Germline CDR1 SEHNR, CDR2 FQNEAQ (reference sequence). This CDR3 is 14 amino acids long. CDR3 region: CASSLGSGGTEAFF. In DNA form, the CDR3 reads TGTGCCAGCAGCTTAGGCTCCGGGGGCACTGAAGCTTTCTTT. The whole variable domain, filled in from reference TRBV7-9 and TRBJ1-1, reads DTGVSQNPRHKITKRGQNVTFRCDPISEHNRLYWYRQTLGQGPEFLTYFQNEAQLEKSRLLSDRFSAERPKGSFSTLEIQRTEQGDSAMYLCASSLGSGGTEAFFGQGTRLTVV.

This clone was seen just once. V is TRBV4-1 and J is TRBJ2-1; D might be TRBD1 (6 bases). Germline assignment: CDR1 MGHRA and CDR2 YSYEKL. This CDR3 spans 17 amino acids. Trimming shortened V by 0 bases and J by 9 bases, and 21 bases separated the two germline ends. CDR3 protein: CASSQDTDRQIGGEQFF. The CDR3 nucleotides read TGCGCCAGCAGCCAAGATACTGACAGGCAAATTGGGGGTGAGCAGTTCTTC.

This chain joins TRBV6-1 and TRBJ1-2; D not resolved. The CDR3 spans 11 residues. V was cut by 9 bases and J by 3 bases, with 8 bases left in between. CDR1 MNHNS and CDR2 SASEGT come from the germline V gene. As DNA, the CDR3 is TGTGCCAGTGAGACATACTATGGCTACACCTTC. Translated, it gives CASETYYGYTF.

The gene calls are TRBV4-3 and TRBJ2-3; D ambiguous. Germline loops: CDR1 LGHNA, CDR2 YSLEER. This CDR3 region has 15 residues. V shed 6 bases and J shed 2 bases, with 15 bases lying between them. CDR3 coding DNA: TGCGCCAGCAGTGGGTTTGGGCGTTTCACAGATACGCAGTATTTT. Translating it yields CASSGFGRFTDTQYF.

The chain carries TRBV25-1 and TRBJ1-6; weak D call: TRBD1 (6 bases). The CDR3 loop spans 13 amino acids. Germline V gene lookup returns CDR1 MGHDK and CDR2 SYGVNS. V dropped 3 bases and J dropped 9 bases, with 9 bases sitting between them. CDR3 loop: CASSDRGGSPLHF. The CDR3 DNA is TGTGCCAGCAGTGACAGGGGTGGTTCACCCCTCCACTTT.

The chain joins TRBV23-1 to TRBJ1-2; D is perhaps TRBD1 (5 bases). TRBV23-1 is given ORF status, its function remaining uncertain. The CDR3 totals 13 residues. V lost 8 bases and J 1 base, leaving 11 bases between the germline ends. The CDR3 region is CASRLGGNYGYTF. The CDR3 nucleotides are TGCGCCAGCCGCTTGGGGGGTAACTATGGCTACACCTTC.

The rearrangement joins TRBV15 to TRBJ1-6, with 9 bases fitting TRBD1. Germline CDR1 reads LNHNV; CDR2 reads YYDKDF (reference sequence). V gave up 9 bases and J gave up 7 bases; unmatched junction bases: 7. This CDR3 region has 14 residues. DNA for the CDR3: TGTGCCACTAGCCGGACAGGGGAAAATTCACCCCTCCACTTT. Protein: CATSRTGENSPLHF.